The 30 T cell receptor beta chains presented below share a single source sample, sequenced in a study of shared clonotypes between healthy human individuals. Produced via immunoSEQ multiplex PCR; TCRdb's table is partial and in-frame only. In the table there are 150,000 to 200,000 clones, 65% to 70% of which are singletons. The sample taken for sequencing was memory CD4+ T cells sorted from blood. This sample's subset: CD45RA-negative fraction. The receptors here all came from a man between 25 and 39 years old in good health.

CDR3 residues: CASSLSLRQGLLNPADEQYF. The CDR3 DNA follows: TGTGCCAGCAGTTTGTCCCTTCGACAGGGCTTACTGAACCCTGCTGACGAGCAGTACTTC. The V and J genes are TRBV28 and TRBJ2-7; 7 nucleotides line up with TRBD1. Germline V gene sequence: CDR1 MDHEN, CDR2 SYDVKM. V trimming: 3 bases; J trimming: 5 bases; junction bases outside the gene matches: 25. The CDR3 sequence is 20 residues long.

J is TRBJ2-1 and V is TRBV18; 14 nucleotides agree with TRBD2. Germline assignment: CDR1 KGHSH and CDR2 LQKENI. With 2 bases clipped from V and 6 bases from J, the junction kept 9 bases outside the gene matches. This CDR3 spans 18 amino acids. The CDR3 nucleotides read TGTGCCAGCTCACCATCCGGACTAGCGGGAGGAGGTTTCAATGAGCAGTTCTTC. Its protein product is CASSPSGLAGGGFNEQFF.

The genes are TRBV27 and TRBJ2-7; no firm D call. Germline lookup yields CDR1 MNHEY and CDR2 SMNVEV (reference sequence). This CDR3 contains 13 residues. Trimming removed 11 bases from V and 3 bases from J, with 17 bases in between. CDR3 DNA sequence: TGTGCCGTATCCGGGTGGCCCCTCTACGAGCAGTACTTC. It translates to CAVSGWPLYEQYF.

This clone came up a few times. The rearrangement links TRBV5-1 to TRBJ2-1; 10 bases agree with TRBD2. Germline-derived CDR1 and CDR2 are SGHRS and YFSETQ. CDR3 length: 17 amino acids. The V gene end was trimmed by 7 bases and the J gene end by 1 base; junction bases not matched to a gene: 11. The CDR3 sequence: CASESGRAVNSYNEQFF. CDR3 sequence (DNA): TGCGCCAGCGAGAGCGGGAGGGCCGTTAATTCCTACAATGAGCAGTTCTTC. Full variable domain (rest looked up from reference TRBV5-1 and TRBJ2-1): KAGVTQTPRYLIKTRGQQVTLSCSPISGHRSVSWYQQTPGQGLQFLFEYFSETQRNKGNFPGRFSGRQFSNSRSEMNVSTLELGDSALYLCASESGRAVNSYNEQFFGPGTRLTVL.

V is TRBV18 and J is TRBJ2-2; weak D call: TRBD2 (5 bases). This CDR3 is 15 amino acids long. Trimming took off 3 bases at V and 3 bases at J, with 11 bases between the two ends. Germline assignment: CDR1 KGHSH and CDR2 LQKENI. Here the CDR3 DNA reads TGTGCCAGCTCACCTACCCGGGAACACACCGGGGAGCTGTTTTTT. It specifies CASSPTREHTGELFF.

This chain uses TRBV5-8 with TRBJ2-5; 7 bases map to TRBD1. In germline, CDR1 is SGHTS, CDR2 YDEGEE. J was trimmed by 2 bases and V by 3 bases; bases with no gene match: 4. This CDR3 is 14 amino acids long. The CDR3 DNA reads TGTGCCAGCAGCTGGGCACAGGGGCAAGAGACCCAGTACTTC. Translating it yields CASSWAQGQETQYF. The full variable domain, in which reference TRBV5-8 and TRBJ2-5 provide the parts outside the CDR3, is EAGVTQSPTHLIKTRGQQATLRCSPISGHTSVYWYQQALGLGLQFLLWYDEGEERNRGNFPPRFSGRQFPNYSSELNVNALELEDSALYLCASSWAQGQETQYFGPGTRLLVL.

This clone was observed once. This chain uses TRBV5-1 with TRBJ2-7, with TRBD2 matching 8 bases. The CDR3 totals 15 residues. Germline V gene data show CDR1 as SGHRS and CDR2 as YFSETQ. V lost 7 bases, J lost 4 bases, and 13 bases stayed unmatched. For the CDR3, the DNA is TGCGCCAGCCGCCCTGGGACTAGTCGGCTGTACGAGCAGTACTTC. Translation: CASRPGTSRLYEQYF.

J is TRBJ2-3 and V is TRBV28; D ambiguous. Germline CDR1 and CDR2: MDHEN and SYDVKM. The CDR3 is 13 amino acids. V was cut by 2 bases and J by 5 bases, with 8 bases left in between. CDR3 nucleotides: TGTGCCAGCAGTTTAGTGGGCAGAGATACGCAGTATTTT. Translation gives CASSLVGRDTQYF. The full variable domain, its missing parts supplied by reference TRBV28 and TRBJ2-3, is DVKVTQSSRYLVKRTGEKVFLECVQDMDHENMFWYRQDPGLGLRLIYFSYDVKMKEKGDIPEGYSVSREKKERFSLILESASTNQTSMYLCASSLVGRDTQYFGPGTRLTVL.

V usage is TRBV28 and J usage is TRBJ1-5; 7 nucleotides line up with TRBD1. This CDR3 is built from 14 residues. Germline V lookup: CDR1 MDHEN, CDR2 SYDVKM. With 6 bases clipped from V and 5 bases from J, the junction kept 7 bases outside the gene matches. The CDR3 DNA is TGTGCCAGCAGCCCCGACAGGGCCCATCAGCCCCAGCATTTT. This sequence encodes CASSPDRAHQPQHF.

The V gene is TRBV10-3, the J gene TRBJ2-7, with a possible D match to TRBD1 (5 bases). Between the trimmed V and J ends, which lost 8 bases and 3 bases, there was a span of 11 bases. Germline V gene sequence: CDR1 ENHRY, CDR2 SYGVKD. This CDR3 spans 12 amino acids. The DNA of the CDR3 is TGTGCCATCGGGGCGGATTACTACGAGCAGTACTTC. It codes for CAIGADYYEQYF.

This clone came up a few times. The chain employs TRBV5-5 and TRBJ2-7; D possibly corresponds to TRBD1 (7 bases). Germline CDR1 is SGHKS and CDR2 is YYEKEE (reference sequence). Trimming took off 0 bases at V and 4 bases at J, with 14 bases between the two ends. The CDR3 contains 15 residues. CDR3 loop: CASSLGSGGWYEQYF. CDR3 in DNA: TGTGCCAGCAGCTTGGGTTCAGGGGGGTGGTACGAGCAGTACTTC.

This clone appeared once. This chain links TRBV6-6 with TRBJ1-4, with TRBD1 as a possible D gene (5 bases). CDR3 length: 16 residues. Germline CDR1 reads MNHNY; CDR2 reads SVGAGI (reference sequence). Deletions cut 5 bases from V and 4 bases from J, with 17 bases between. CDR3 amino acids: CASSGDPPRVNEKLFF. The CDR3 nucleotides are TGTGCCAGCAGTGGGGACCCCCCACGGGTTAATGAAAAACTGTTTTTT.

This clone was seen a few times. The chain is built from TRBV4-3 and TRBJ2-6, with D perhaps matching TRBD1 (6 bases). Germline V gives CDR1 LGHNA, CDR2 YSLEER. Trimming shortened V by 4 bases and J by 0 bases, and 10 bases separated the two germline ends. The CDR3 is 16 amino acids. CDR3 in amino acids: CASSRDTISGANVLTF. The CDR3 DNA is TGCGCCAGCAGCCGGGACACGATCTCTGGGGCCAACGTCCTGACTTTC.

This chain uses TRBV5-1 with TRBJ2-3; D remains ambiguous. From germline, CDR1 is SGHRS and CDR2 YFSETQ. This CDR3 region has 15 residues. Trimming took 0 bases from V and 0 from J, leaving 8 bases between them. The CDR3 loop reads CASSLASYSTDTQYF. The DNA for the CDR3 is TGCGCCAGCAGCTTGGCCTCTTATAGCACAGATACGCAGTATTTT.

The rearrangement joins TRBV5-4 to TRBJ2-2, with TRBD2 identical over 9 bases. Germline V gene data show CDR1 as SGHNT and CDR2 as YYREEE (reference sequence). The CDR3 is made up of 16 amino acids. With V trimmed by 0 bases and J by 4 bases, 4 bases remained unmatched. The CDR3 sequence is CASSLDLAGITGELFF. The CDR3 DNA reads TGTGCCAGCAGCTTGGATCTAGCGGGAATCACCGGGGAGCTGTTTTTT.

The chain is built from TRBV7-8 and TRBJ2-7, with D unclear. Trimming left V 3 bases short and J 4 bases short, with 16 bases between. This CDR3 region has 15 residues. The germline gives CDR1 SGHVS, CDR2 FQNEAQ. Written as DNA, the CDR3 is TGTGCCAGCAGCTTGGGGTTGGAACCATTATACGAGCAGTACTTC. This sequence encodes CASSLGLEPLYEQYF. Full variable domain (missing parts from reference TRBV7-8 and TRBJ2-7): GAGVSQSPRYKVAKRGQDVALRCDPISGHVSLFWYQQALGQGPEFLTYFQNEAQLDKSGLPSDRFFAERPEGSVSTLKIQRTQQEDSAVYLCASSLGLEPLYEQYFGPGTRLTVT.

The chain carries TRBV6-4 and TRBJ2-2, with TRBD2 matching over 10 bases. The junction had 6 bases not matched to a gene; V was cut back by 4 bases and J by 1 base. Germline CDR1 reads MRHNA; CDR2 reads SNTAGT. This CDR3 has 17 residues. The CDR3 DNA reads TGTGCCAGCAGTGCGCTAGCGGGAGTTGGGAACACCGGGGAGCTGTTTTTT. As protein: CASSALAGVGNTGELFF.

The chain uses TRBV5-8 and TRBJ1-5, with D perhaps matching TRBD1 (5 bases). Germline V gene data show CDR1 as SGHTS and CDR2 as YDEGEE. Trimming removed 4 bases at V and 3 bases at J, with 17 bases between. The CDR3 consists of 16 residues. CDR3 in amino acids: CASSTGTRAHNQPQHF. The CDR3 nucleotides read TGTGCCAGCAGCACCGGGACCAGGGCTCACAATCAGCCCCAGCATTTT.

The chain combines TRBV9 with TRBJ2-3, with D unclear. The CDR3 sequence is 19 residues long. Trimming took 3 bases from V and 2 from J, leaving 25 bases between them. The germline V gene has CDR1 SGDLS and CDR2 YYNGEE. The CDR3 region has the DNA TGTGCCAGCAGCGCTAACCCCTTTGATCCCCTTCAACACACAGATACGCAGTATTTT. As protein: CASSANPFDPLQHTDTQYF.

About this clone: The sample has other DNA sequences that encode this CDR3 too. This chain uses TRBV2 with TRBJ2-5; no definite D call. Deletions cut 3 bases from V and 2 bases from J, with 4 bases between. CDR3 length: 12 residues. CDR1 is SNHLY and CDR2 is FYNNEI in the germline V gene. CDR3 region: CASSEQQETQYF. The CDR3 coding sequence is TGTGCCAGCAGTGAGCAACAAGAGACCCAGTACTTC.

This clone was observed a few times. DNA for the CDR3: TGCGCCAGCAGCCGACTAGCGGGTGGTACTTCTAACTACGAGCAGTACTTC. Protein sequence: CASSRLAGGTSNYEQYF. The V and J genes are TRBV10-2 and TRBJ2-7; TRBD2 aligns across 10 bases. J gave up 3 bases and V 6 bases, and 14 bases lay outside the gene matches. The CDR3 spans 17 residues. Germline V gene sequence: CDR1 WSHSY, CDR2 SAAADI.

The J gene is TRBJ1-4, the V gene TRBV5-1; D gene uncertain. Germline V lookup: CDR1 SGHRS, CDR2 YFSETQ. Deletions cut 4 bases from V and 0 bases from J, with 10 bases between. The CDR3 is 15 amino acids. CDR3 DNA: TGCGCCAGCAGCACAACGGAAGCAACTAATGAAAAACTGTTTTTT. Its translation: CASSTTEATNEKLFF.

V usage is TRBV15 and J usage is TRBJ2-5; 10 bases line up with TRBD2. CDR3 length: 16 amino acids. CDR1 is LNHNV, CDR2 YYDKDF, per germline (reference sequence). V lost 0 bases and J lost 5; bases outside the gene matches: 6. CDR3 in DNA: TGTGCCACCAGCAGAGATCGAGCACTAGCGGGGGAGACCCAGTACTTC. This gives the protein CATSRDRALAGETQYF.

Only a few counts were recorded for this clone. This chain links TRBV19 with TRBJ2-5; D not certain. Trimming took off 8 bases at V and 5 bases at J, with 12 bases between the two ends. CDR3 length equals 12 residues. Per germline, CDR1 LNHDA and CDR2 SQIVND (reference sequence). In DNA form, the CDR3 reads TGTGCCAGTGGTAAGGGATCCGAGACCCAGTACTTC. Residues: CASGKGSETQYF.

This clone was seen more than once but under ten times. This chain joins TRBV7-8 and TRBJ2-2; 10 bases match TRBD1. CDR1 and CDR2 (germline): SGHVS, FQNEAQ. J gave up 8 bases and V 4 bases, and 7 bases lay outside the gene matches. The CDR3 consists of 15 residues. Written as DNA, the CDR3 is TGTGCCAGCAGCTCAGGACAGGGGGAGTATGGGGAGCTGTTTTTT. Translated, it gives CASSSGQGEYGELFF.

This clone was counted only a few times. The rearrangement links TRBV27 to TRBJ1-1; D unresolved. This CDR3 spans 14 amino acids. Looked up from germline, CDR1 is MNHEY and CDR2 is SMNVEV (reference sequence). Trimming stripped 4 bases from V and 4 bases from J, with 13 bases between. The CDR3 loop reads CASSSDLEGTEAFF. CDR3 DNA: TGTGCCAGCAGTTCGGACCTGGAGGGCACTGAAGCTTTCTTT.

This clone was counted only a few times. The V and J genes are TRBV10-2 and TRBJ2-7; 8 bases fit TRBD1. V dropped 6 bases and J dropped 6; count of bases not matched to a gene: 4. The CDR3 loop spans 12 amino acids. The germline CDR1 and CDR2 sequences are WSHSY and SAAADI. CDR3 loop: CASSVDRGEQYF. In nucleotides, the CDR3 is TGCGCCAGCAGCGTTGACAGGGGCGAGCAGTACTTC.

For this clone: This likely came from a read error, as a far larger clone is one base away. Other DNA sequences in this specimen translate into the identical CDR3. For the CDR3, the DNA is TGTGCCAGTCACCCCGGGCCGGGGACAGCTGAAGCTTTCTTT. It specifies CASHPGPGTAEAFF. J is TRBJ1-1 and V is TRBV5-6; 7 bases fit TRBD1. The CDR3 length is 14 residues. The V and J ends lost 8 bases and 6 bases, in that order; junction bases with no gene match: 13. Germline V gene data show CDR1 as SGHDT and CDR2 as YYEEEE.

This clone was picked up a small number of times. The rearrangement links TRBV12-5 to TRBJ2-5, with a possible D match to TRBD2 (6 bases). CDR3 size: 13 residues. The V end lost 6 bases, the J end lost 3 bases, and 11 bases lay between the germline ends. Germline V gives CDR1 LGHNT, CDR2 FRNRAP. The CDR3 is CASGASGEETQYF. CDR3 in DNA: TGTGCTAGTGGGGCGTCGGGGGAAGAGACCCAGTACTTC.

This clone was counted only a few times. The gene calls are TRBV18 and TRBJ2-1; the D is unclear. The V and J ends lost 6 bases and 8 bases respectively, with 11 bases between them. Germline CDR1 and CDR2: KGHSH and LQKENI. This CDR3 region has 12 residues. For the CDR3, the DNA is TGTGCCAGCTCGGTTAAGGGCCATGAGCAGTTCTTC. As protein: CASSVKGHEQFF.